This T cell receptor beta chain is drawn from a study of CD8+ T cells in alopecia areata. The wider study: Oral tofacitinib (5 to 10 mg twice daily) was administered to treated patients. Tofacitinib administration persisted for 6 to 18 months, succeeded by 6 months off drug.

The J segment lost 4 bases and the V segment lost 3 bases, leaving 4 bases of the junction unmatched. Germline CDR1 SGHRS, CDR2 YFSETQ. The CDR3 spans 14 residues. A few counts support this clone. The antigen remains undetermined. Patients with alopecia areata provided lesional scalp punch biopsies as well as peripheral blood. The study, taken as a whole, reports: Scalp lesions, especially in alopecia totalis/universalis, had higher clonality than normal scalp.

Following extraction, RNA underwent reverse transcription to cDNA, which served as the sequencing template. Libraries were prepared by immunoSEQ multiplex PCR; TCRdb keeps only in-frame clonotypes and omits some of them. The data contain more than 90,000 clones, roughly two fifths of them singletons. This TCR was sampled from a human donor with alopecia areata. The sequencing sample was made of CD4+ T cells sorted from blood. The rearrangement uses TRBV5-1 and TRBJ2-7; TRBD2 matches at 10 bases. The CDR3 nucleotides read TGCGCCAGCAGCTCAGGGACTAGCGCTTACGAGCAGTACTTC. Amino acids: CASSSGTSAYEQYF.